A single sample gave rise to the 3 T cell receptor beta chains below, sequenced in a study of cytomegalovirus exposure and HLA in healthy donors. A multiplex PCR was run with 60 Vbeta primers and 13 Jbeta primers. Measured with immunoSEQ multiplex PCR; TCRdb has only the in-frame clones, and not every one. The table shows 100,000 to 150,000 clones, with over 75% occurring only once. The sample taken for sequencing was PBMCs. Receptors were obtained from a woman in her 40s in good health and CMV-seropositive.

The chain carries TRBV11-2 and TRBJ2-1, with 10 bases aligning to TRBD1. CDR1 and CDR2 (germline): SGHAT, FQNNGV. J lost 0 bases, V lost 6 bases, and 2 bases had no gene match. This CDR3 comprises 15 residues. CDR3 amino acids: CASRGTGDSYNEQFF. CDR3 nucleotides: TGTGCCAGCAGGGGGACAGGGGACTCCTACAATGAGCAGTTCTTC.

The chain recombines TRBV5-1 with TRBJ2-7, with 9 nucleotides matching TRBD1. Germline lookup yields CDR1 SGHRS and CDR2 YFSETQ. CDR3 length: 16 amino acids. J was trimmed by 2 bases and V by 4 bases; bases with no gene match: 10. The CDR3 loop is CASSGNRGRTAYEQYF. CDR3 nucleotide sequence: TGCGCCAGCAGCGGGAACAGGGGGCGTACCGCCTACGAGCAGTACTTC.

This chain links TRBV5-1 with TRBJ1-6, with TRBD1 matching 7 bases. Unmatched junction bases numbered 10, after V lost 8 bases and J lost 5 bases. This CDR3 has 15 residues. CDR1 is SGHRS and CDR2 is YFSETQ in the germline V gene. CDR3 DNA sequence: TGCGCCAGTTCTACAGGGGAACGTAATAATTCACCCCTCCACTTT. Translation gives CASSTGERNNSPLHF.